This TCR beta chain stems from a study of blood T cell repertoires in COVID-19. Study-level information: Samples taken during acute and convalescent COVID-19 were collected in the United States, Italy and Spain.

In germline, CDR1 is SGHDT, CDR2 YYEEEE. With 1 base clipped from V and 7 bases from J, the junction kept 11 bases outside the gene matches. The CDR3 has 18 residues. Profiling relied on immunoSEQ multiplex PCR, and the TCRdb table lists in-frame clones only, not all of them. The repertoire includes around 210,000 clones, roughly 82% of them detected once, and less than 15% sits in the top ten. The sample consisted of peripheral blood. The TCR originated in a human donor in a cohort sampled during active COVID-19. This chain links TRBV5-6 with TRBJ2-1; 13 bases align to TRBD2. CDR3 protein: CASSLKLAGGPPGNEQFF. The CDR3 DNA follows: TGTGCCAGCAGCTTGAAACTAGCGGGAGGGCCGCCTGGGAATGAGCAGTTCTTC.